This T cell receptor beta chain was captured by sequencing in a study of T cell repertoires in cytomegalovirus infection. Whole-study context: Indicated by public TCR beta signatures were CMV infection and matching HLA type. Whole-study results and caveats: CMV carriers having the relevant HLA were flagged by cumulative public TCR beta family frequency. In two of eight donors, the top clonotype was HLA-C-restricted CMV-specific.

Concerning this clonotype: Antigen specificity is unknown.

TCRdb re-derived calls from the reads in MiXCR, one entry per CDR3 protein. The sample shows about half a million distinct CDR3 sequences, roughly 42% of them seen only once. The V gene's germline CDR1 is SNHLY and CDR2 FYNNEI. The V and J ends lost 4 bases and 9 bases respectively, with 10 bases between them. The CDR3 contains 13 residues. Sequences were derived from cultured PBMCs, sampled from culture after CMV antigen stimulation. J is TRBJ1-6 and V is TRBV2; D is unclear. The TCR originated in a human donor in good health (CMV status not recorded). Some clones in this sample may be carry-over from other donors' samples. In DNA form, the CDR3 reads TGTGCCAGCAGTGTTGAGAGGGCTTCACCCCTCCACTTT. Its protein is CASSVERASPLHF. The whole variable domain, filled in from reference TRBV2 and TRBJ1-6, reads EPEVTQTPSHQVTQMGQEVILRCVPISNHLYFYWYRQILGQKVEFLVSFYNNEISEKSEIFDDQFSVERPDGSNFTLKIRSTKLEDSAMYFCASSVERASPLHFGNGTRLTVT.